These 23 T cell receptor beta chains originate from one sample sequenced in a study of OX40 agonist ivuxolimab in advanced cancers. Here immunoSEQ multiplex PCR was the method, and the copy in TCRdb shows in-frame clones only, minus some. The repertoire holds some 150,000 clones, with approximately 94% as singletons. Here the sequenced sample was CD4+ or CD8+ T cells sorted from blood, taken in a trial of the OX40 agonist ivuxolimab. The source is an adult with an advanced solid tumor such as melanoma, head and neck, liver or kidney cancer.

The chain's CDR3 is CASSLLQGLYEKLFF. The CDR3 DNA is TGCGCCAGCAGCCTCCTACAGGGGCTGTATGAAAAACTGTTTTTT. The J gene is TRBJ1-4, the V gene TRBV4-3, with 7 bases identical to TRBD1. CDR1 and CDR2 (germline): LGHNA, YSLEER. Trimming at V came to 4 bases and at J to 6 bases, leaving 8 bases not matched to a gene. This CDR3 is 15 amino acids long.

The chain links TRBV9 to TRBJ1-1, with 8 nucleotides matching TRBD1. There are 14 residues in the CDR3. CDR1 and CDR2 (germline): SGDLS, YYNGEE. V lost 4 bases to trimming and J lost 5 bases; unmatched junction nucleotides: 7. The CDR3 loop reads CASSPRQGTTEAFF. The CDR3 DNA is TGTGCCAGCAGCCCCCGACAGGGGACGACTGAAGCTTTCTTT.

The rearrangement links TRBV28 to TRBJ2-5; D gene uncertain. V lost 3 bases and J 2 bases, leaving 7 bases between the germline ends. Looked up from germline, CDR1 is MDHEN and CDR2 is SYDVKM. The CDR3 extends over 13 amino acids. The CDR3 loop reads CASSFYGQETQYF. CDR3 coding DNA: TGTGCCAGCAGTTTCTATGGGCAAGAGACCCAGTACTTC.

The chain employs TRBV30 and TRBJ1-5; no firm D call. CDR1 GTSNPN and CDR2 SVGIG come from the germline V gene (reference sequence). The CDR3 spans 11 residues. V was clipped by 3 bases and J by 9 bases, with 9 bases between them. This CDR3 reads CAWSGDGPQHF. Here the CDR3 DNA reads TGTGCCTGGAGCGGTGACGGGCCCCAGCATTTT.

The rearrangement links TRBV18 to TRBJ1-3, with D uncertain. The CDR3 totals 18 residues. Trimming stripped 2 bases from V and 0 bases from J, with 17 bases between. CDR1 KGHSH and CDR2 LQKENI come from the germline V gene. The CDR3 region has the DNA TGTGCCAGCTCACCATGGATATTGGACCAGAGCTCTGGAAACACCATATATTTT. This sequence encodes CASSPWILDQSSGNTIYF.

The chain employs TRBV15 and TRBJ2-7, with 7 bases matching TRBD1. CDR1 is LNHNV, CDR2 YYDKDF, per germline (reference sequence). Unmatched junction bases numbered 8, after V lost 4 bases and J lost 2 bases. The CDR3 length is 15 residues. The CDR3, as DNA: TGTGCCACCAGCAAAGGACAGGAGACCACCTACGAGCAGTACTTC. Its translation: CATSKGQETTYEQYF.

The V call is TRBV7-2, the J call TRBJ1-1; perhaps TRBD1 as D (6 bases). Germline CDR1 and CDR2: SGHTA and FQGNSA. V lost 5 bases to trimming and J lost 0 bases, with 16 bases between them. The CDR3 consists of 16 residues. Written as DNA, the CDR3 is TGTGCCAGCAGCCAAATGGGTGGGGGGCTGAACACTGAAGCTTTCTTT. This encodes CASSQMGGGLNTEAFF.

DNA for the CDR3: TGTGCCAGCAGCGTGACTGGAGTGGCAGATACGCAGTATTTT. Translated: CASSVTGVADTQYF. This chain uses TRBV11-3 with TRBJ2-3; D gene uncertain. Germline V gene sequence: CDR1 SGHNT, CDR2 YENEEA. Trimming pared 5 bases from V and 4 bases from J, leaving 13 bases between. The CDR3 is made up of 14 amino acids. The variable domain in full, completed from reference TRBV11-3 and TRBJ2-3, reads EAGVVQSPRYKIIEKKQPVAFWCNPISGHNTLYWYLQNLGQGPELLIRYENEEAVDDSQLPKDRFSAERLKGVDSTLKIQPAELGDSAVYLCASSVTGVADTQYFGPGTRLTVL.

The V call is TRBV6-6, the J call TRBJ1-4; no definite D call. This CDR3 contains 13 residues. V dropped 6 bases and J dropped 3 bases, with 8 bases sitting between them. Germline-derived CDR1 and CDR2 are MNHNY and SVGAGI (reference sequence). In nucleotides, the CDR3 is TGTGCCAGCAGGAAGAGGGCTAATGAAAAACTGTTTTTT. This codes for CASRKRANEKLFF.

This chain uses TRBV5-4 with TRBJ1-2; possible D gene TRBD1, 5 bases. This CDR3 is 14 amino acids long. V was trimmed by 4 bases and J by 4 bases, leaving 14 bases between them. The germline gives CDR1 SGHNT, CDR2 YYREEE (reference sequence). The CDR3 loop reads CASSPRGVGYGYTF. The CDR3 coding sequence is TGTGCCAGCAGCCCGCGGGGGGTGGGCTATGGCTACACCTTC.

The rearrangement links TRBV6-1 to TRBJ2-5; D is unresolved. V was clipped by 1 base and J by 2 bases, with 8 bases between them. Germline-derived CDR1 and CDR2 are MNHNS and SASEGT. The CDR3 loop spans 14 amino acids. The CDR3 DNA sequence: TGTGCCAGCAGTGAAGGCCTACCTCAAGAGACCCAGTACTTC. It codes for CASSEGLPQETQYF.

The gene calls are TRBV5-1 and TRBJ2-1, with 8 bases lining up with TRBD2. Trimming took 4 bases from V and 4 from J; bases not matched to a gene: 7. The CDR3 extends over 15 amino acids. Germline V CDR1 and CDR2: SGHRS, YFSETQ. CDR3 in DNA: TGCGCCAGCAGCCGGCCGGGGGGGCATTACAATGAGCAGTTCTTC. Its translation is CASSRPGGHYNEQFF.

The chain links TRBV6-5 to TRBJ1-2, with 7 bases that match TRBD1. The CDR3 spans 12 residues. Per germline, CDR1 MNHEY and CDR2 SVGAGI. V shed 5 bases, J shed 6 bases, and the junction held 3 bases outside the gene matches. CDR3 loop: CASSLDRDGYTF. CDR3 nucleotide sequence: TGTGCCAGCAGTCTCGACAGGGATGGCTACACCTTC.

The rearrangement joins TRBV28 to TRBJ2-7; D unresolved. CDR1 MDHEN and CDR2 SYDVKM come from the germline V gene. V was cut by 5 bases and J by 0 bases, with 14 bases left in between. The CDR3 totals 15 residues. DNA for the CDR3: TGTGCCAGCAGTCTACCAAGGACCCACTCCTACGAGCAGTACTTC. It codes for CASSLPRTHSYEQYF.

The chain couples TRBV27 to TRBJ2-1; TRBD2 agrees at 11 bases. The CDR3 contains 18 residues. Trimming cost V 3 bases and J 6 bases; bases outside gene matches: 13. Germline V gene lookup returns CDR1 MNHEY and CDR2 SMNVEV (reference sequence). Written as DNA, the CDR3 is TGTGCCAGCAGTTTGCCTATTTCCGGGACTAGCGGTATCAATGAGCAGTTCTTC. Its protein is CASSLPISGTSGINEQFF.

DNA for the CDR3: TGTGCCAGCAGCTCCCGCTCTGGGGCCAACGTCCTGACTTTC. Translated: CASSSRSGANVLTF. J is TRBJ2-6 and V is TRBV5-6; no firm D call. CDR3 length: 14 residues. The germline V gene encodes CDR1 SGHDT and CDR2 YYEEEE. Trimming pared 3 bases from V and 0 bases from J, leaving 4 bases between.

The gene calls are TRBV6-5 and TRBJ2-7, with 8 nucleotides matching TRBD2. Germline V CDR1 and CDR2: MNHEY, SVGAGI. The CDR3 extends over 13 amino acids. The J segment lost 2 bases and the V segment lost 8 bases, leaving 5 bases of the junction unmatched. The CDR3 DNA sequence: TGTGCCAGCGCCCGGGGGGGGGCCTACGAGCAGTACTTC. This sequence encodes CASARGGAYEQYF.

CDR3 in amino acids: CASSSGQGHGYTF. The CDR3, as DNA: TGTGCCAGCAGTTCGGGACAGGGCCATGGCTACACCTTC. J is TRBJ1-2 and V is TRBV28, with 9 positions matching TRBD1. This CDR3 spans 13 amino acids. In germline, CDR1 is MDHEN, CDR2 SYDVKM. Trimming removed 4 bases from V and 6 bases from J; junction bases left unmatched: 3.

The chain carries TRBV5-1 and TRBJ2-7; D possibly corresponds to TRBD1 (6 bases). There are 14 residues in the CDR3. V lost 0 bases to trimming and J lost 4 bases, with 11 bases between them. Germline V gene lookup returns CDR1 SGHRS and CDR2 YFSETQ. In DNA form, the CDR3 reads TGCGCCAGCAGCTTGGTAGGGACATCTTACGAGCAGTACTTC. Amino acids: CASSLVGTSYEQYF.

The V gene is TRBV5-1, the J gene TRBJ2-2; tentative D call: TRBD2 (7 bases). Trimming shortened V by 1 base and J by 7 bases, and 14 bases separated the two germline ends. The CDR3 runs 15 residues. Germline V gene sequence: CDR1 SGHRS, CDR2 YFSETQ. CDR3 DNA sequence: TGCGCCAGCAGCTTGAGTCGCGGGGGCTTCGGGGAGCTGTTTTTT. This translates into CASSLSRGGFGELFF. Full variable domain (missing parts from reference TRBV5-1 and TRBJ2-2): KAGVTQTPRYLIKTRGQQVTLSCSPISGHRSVSWYQQTPGQGLQFLFEYFSETQRNKGNFPGRFSGRQFSNSRSEMNVSTLELGDSALYLCASSLSRGGFGELFFGEGSRLTVL.

The chain employs TRBV19 and TRBJ1-1, with D possibly TRBD1 on 5 matching bases. V lost 3 bases and J 5 bases, leaving 10 bases between the germline ends. The CDR3 has 13 residues. Germline V gene data show CDR1 as LNHDA and CDR2 as SQIVND (reference sequence). CDR3 protein: CASSIWGRTEAFF. The DNA for the CDR3 is TGTGCCAGTAGTATTTGGGGGAGGACTGAAGCTTTCTTT.

The V call is TRBV7-2, the J call TRBJ2-7, with 10 bases identical to TRBD2. This CDR3 is 16 amino acids long. V shed 4 bases and J 6 bases; nucleotides not matched to a gene: 12. The germline gives CDR1 SGHTA, CDR2 FQGNSA. The CDR3 bases are TGTGCCAGCAGCTGGGGGTGGGGTAGCGGGAGGCTCGAGCAGTACTTC. Amino acid sequence: CASSWGWGSGRLEQYF. Using reference TRBV7-2 and TRBJ2-7 for the parts outside the CDR3, the full variable domain is GAGVSQSPSNKVTEKGKDVELRCDPISGHTALYWYRQSLGQGLEFLIYFQGNSAPDKSGLPSDRFSAERTGGSVSTLTIQRTQQEDSAVYLCASSWGWGSGRLEQYFGPGTRLTVT.

This chain uses TRBV7-2 with TRBJ2-7; 12 positions match TRBD2. Germline CDR1 SGHTA, CDR2 FQGNSA. The length of the CDR3 is 17 residues. The junction had 7 bases not matched to a gene; V was cut back by 1 base and J by 3 bases. CDR3 amino acids: CASSLGIASGGGYEQYF. The DNA for the CDR3 is TGTGCCAGCAGCTTAGGTATCGCTAGCGGGGGGGGCTACGAGCAGTACTTC.